This T cell receptor (beta chain) was recovered during a study of T cells in Graves' hyperthyroidism and ophthalmopathy. The source material, RNA transcripts, was used to amplify TCR beta CDR3 regions. The HTBI primer set was used in a first-round RT-PCR of the TCR CDR3. TCRdb passed the multiplex PCR reads through MiXCR, listing each CDR3 protein once. This table holds 500,000 to 600,000 distinct CDR3 sequences, approximately 44% found once. This CDR3 is built from 11 residues. Germline values: CDR1 SGDLS, CDR2 YYNGEE. About this clonotype itself: This may be a read error, as it is one base from a much larger clone.

The rearrangement joins TRBV9 to TRBJ2-7; no definite D call. Sequencing used peripheral blood or thyroid tissue (not recorded which). The source is an adult woman with Graves' disease, either hyperthyroidism or ophthalmopathy (not recorded which). The CDR3: CASSEHYKQYF. The CDR3 DNA reads TGTGCCAGCAGCGAGCACTACAAGCAGTACTTC.